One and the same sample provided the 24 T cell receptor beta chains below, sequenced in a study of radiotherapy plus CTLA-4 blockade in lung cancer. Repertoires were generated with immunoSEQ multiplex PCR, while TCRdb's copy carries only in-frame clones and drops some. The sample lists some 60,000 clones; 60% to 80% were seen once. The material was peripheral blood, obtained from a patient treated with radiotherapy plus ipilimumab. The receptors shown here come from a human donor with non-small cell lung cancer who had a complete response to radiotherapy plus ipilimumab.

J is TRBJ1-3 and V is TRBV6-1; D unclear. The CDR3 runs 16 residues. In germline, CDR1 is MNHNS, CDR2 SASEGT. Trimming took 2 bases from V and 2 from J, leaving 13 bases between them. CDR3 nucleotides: TGTGCCAGCAGTGAAAGCGGAGGGCTCACTGGAAACACCATATATTTT. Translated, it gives CASSESGGLTGNTIYF.

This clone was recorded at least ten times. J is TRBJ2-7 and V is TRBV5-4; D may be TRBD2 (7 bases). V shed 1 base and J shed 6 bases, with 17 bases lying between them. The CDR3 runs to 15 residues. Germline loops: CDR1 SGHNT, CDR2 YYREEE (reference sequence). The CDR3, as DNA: TGTGCCAGCAGCTTGATCGAGGGGGGGACGGGCGAGCAGTACTTC. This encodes CASSLIEGGTGEQYF.

The chain's CDR3 is CASRPGLLAKNIQYF. In nucleotides, the CDR3 is TGTGCCAGCAGACCCGGACTACTAGCCAAAAACATTCAGTACTTC. The chain joins TRBV6-5 to TRBJ2-4, with D possibly TRBD2 on 6 matching bases. CDR1 is MNHEY, CDR2 SVGAGI, per germline. Trimming shortened V by 6 bases and J by 0 bases, and 12 bases separated the two germline ends. This CDR3 spans 15 amino acids.

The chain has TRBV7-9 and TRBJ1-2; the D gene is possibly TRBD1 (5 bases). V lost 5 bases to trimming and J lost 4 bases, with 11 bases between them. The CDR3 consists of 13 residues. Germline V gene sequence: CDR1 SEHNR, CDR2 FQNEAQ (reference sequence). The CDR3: CASSPPGGYGYTF. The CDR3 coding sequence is TGTGCCAGCAGCCCCCCGGGGGGCTATGGCTACACCTTC. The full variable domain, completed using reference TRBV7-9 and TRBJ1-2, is DTGVSQNPRHKITKRGQNVTFRCDPISEHNRLYWYRQTLGQGPEFLTYFQNEAQLEKSRLLSDRFSAERPKGSFSTLEIQRTEQGDSAMYLCASSPPGGYGYTFGSGTRLTVV.

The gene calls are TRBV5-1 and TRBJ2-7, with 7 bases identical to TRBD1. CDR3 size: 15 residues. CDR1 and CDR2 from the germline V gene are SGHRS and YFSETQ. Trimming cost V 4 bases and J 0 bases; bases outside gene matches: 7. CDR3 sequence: CASSPSRDSSYEQYF. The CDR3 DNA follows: TGCGCCAGCAGCCCAAGTAGGGACAGCTCCTACGAGCAGTACTTC.

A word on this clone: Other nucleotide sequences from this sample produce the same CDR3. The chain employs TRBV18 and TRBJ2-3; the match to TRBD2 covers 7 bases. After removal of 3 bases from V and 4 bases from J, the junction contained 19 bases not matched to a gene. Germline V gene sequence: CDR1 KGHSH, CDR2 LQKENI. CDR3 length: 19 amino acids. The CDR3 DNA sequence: TGTGCCAGCTCACCCTTCGGTATTGCTAAGCGGGAAGGGGCAGATACGCAGTATTTT. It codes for CASSPFGIAKREGADTQYF.

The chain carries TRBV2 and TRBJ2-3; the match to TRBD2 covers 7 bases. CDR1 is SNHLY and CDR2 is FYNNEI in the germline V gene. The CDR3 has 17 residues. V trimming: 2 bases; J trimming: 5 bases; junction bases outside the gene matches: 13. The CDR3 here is CASSESGRAYGLDTQYF. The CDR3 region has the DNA TGTGCCAGCAGTGAATCTGGGAGGGCCTATGGTTTAGATACGCAGTATTTT. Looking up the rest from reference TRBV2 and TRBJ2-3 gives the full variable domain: EPEVTQTPSHQVTQMGQEVILRCVPISNHLYFYWYRQILGQKVEFLVSFYNNEISEKSEIFDDQFSVERPDGSNFTLKIRSTKLEDSAMYFCASSESGRAYGLDTQYFGPGTRLTVL.

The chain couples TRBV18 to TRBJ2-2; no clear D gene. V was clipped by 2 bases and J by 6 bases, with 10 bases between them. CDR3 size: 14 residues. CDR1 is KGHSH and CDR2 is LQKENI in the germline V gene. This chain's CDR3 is CASSPERMSGELFF. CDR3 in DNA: TGTGCCAGCTCACCAGAGAGGATGTCCGGGGAGCTGTTTTTT.

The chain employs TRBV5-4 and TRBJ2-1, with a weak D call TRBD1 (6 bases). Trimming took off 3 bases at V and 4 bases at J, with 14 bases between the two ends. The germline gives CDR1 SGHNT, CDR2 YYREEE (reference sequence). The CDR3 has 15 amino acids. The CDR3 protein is CASSSTGKGYNEQFF. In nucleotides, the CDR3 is TGTGCCAGCAGCTCCACAGGGAAAGGGTACAATGAGCAGTTCTTC.

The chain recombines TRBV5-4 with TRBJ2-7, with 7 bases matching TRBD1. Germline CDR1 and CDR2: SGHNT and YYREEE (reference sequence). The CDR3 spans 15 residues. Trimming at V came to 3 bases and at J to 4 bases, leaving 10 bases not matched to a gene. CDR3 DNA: TGTGCCAGCAGCTGGGTTTCCGGGACAGCTTACGAGCAGTACTTC. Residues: CASSWVSGTAYEQYF.

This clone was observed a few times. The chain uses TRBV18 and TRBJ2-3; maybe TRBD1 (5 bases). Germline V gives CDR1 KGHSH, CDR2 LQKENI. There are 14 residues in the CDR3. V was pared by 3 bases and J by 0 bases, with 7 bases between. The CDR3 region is CASSPTESTDTQYF. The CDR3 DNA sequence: TGTGCCAGCTCACCGACAGAGAGCACAGATACGCAGTATTTT.

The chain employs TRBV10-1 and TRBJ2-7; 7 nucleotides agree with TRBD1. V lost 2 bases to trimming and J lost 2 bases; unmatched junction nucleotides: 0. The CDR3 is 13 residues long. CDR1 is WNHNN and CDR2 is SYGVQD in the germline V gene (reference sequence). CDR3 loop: CASSEGQAYEQYF. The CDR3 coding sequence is TGCGCCAGCAGTGAGGGACAGGCCTACGAGCAGTACTTC.

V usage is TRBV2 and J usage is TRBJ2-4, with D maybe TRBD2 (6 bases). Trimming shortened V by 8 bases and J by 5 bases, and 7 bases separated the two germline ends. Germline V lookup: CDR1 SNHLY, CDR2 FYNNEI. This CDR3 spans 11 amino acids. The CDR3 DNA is TGTGCCAGCTGGAGGGAAAACATTCAGTACTTC. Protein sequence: CASWRENIQYF.

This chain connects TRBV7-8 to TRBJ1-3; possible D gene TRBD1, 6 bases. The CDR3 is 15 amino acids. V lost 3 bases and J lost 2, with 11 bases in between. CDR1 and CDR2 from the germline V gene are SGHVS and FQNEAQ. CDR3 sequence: CASSFDRFAGNTIYF. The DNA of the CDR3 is TGTGCCAGCAGCTTTGACAGGTTTGCTGGAAACACCATATATTTT.

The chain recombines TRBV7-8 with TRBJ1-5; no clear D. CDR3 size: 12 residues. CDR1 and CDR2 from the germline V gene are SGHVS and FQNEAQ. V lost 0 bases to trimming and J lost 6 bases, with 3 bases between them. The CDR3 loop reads CASSLAGQPQHF. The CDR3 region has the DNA TGTGCCAGCAGCTTAGCCGGTCAGCCCCAGCATTTT.

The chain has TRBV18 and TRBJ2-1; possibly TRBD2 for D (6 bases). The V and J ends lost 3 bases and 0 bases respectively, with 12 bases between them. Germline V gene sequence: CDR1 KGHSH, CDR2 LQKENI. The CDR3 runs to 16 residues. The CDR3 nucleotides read TGTGCCAGCTCACCCCTAGCGACTTTCTCCTACAATGAGCAGTTCTTC. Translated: CASSPLATFSYNEQFF.

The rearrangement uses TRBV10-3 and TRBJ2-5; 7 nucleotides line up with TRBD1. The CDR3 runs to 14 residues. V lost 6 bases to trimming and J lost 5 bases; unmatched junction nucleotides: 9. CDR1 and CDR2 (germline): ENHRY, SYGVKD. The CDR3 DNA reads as TGTGCCATCAGCCCAGGGGGTGTCGGGGAGACCCAGTACTTC. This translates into CAISPGGVGETQYF.

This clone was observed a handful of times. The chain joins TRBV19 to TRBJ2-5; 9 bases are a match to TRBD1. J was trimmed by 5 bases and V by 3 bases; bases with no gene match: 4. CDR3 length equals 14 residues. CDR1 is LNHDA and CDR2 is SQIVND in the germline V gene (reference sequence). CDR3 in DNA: TGTGCCAGTAGTATTGGGACAGGGTGGGAGACCCAGTACTTC. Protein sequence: CASSIGTGWETQYF. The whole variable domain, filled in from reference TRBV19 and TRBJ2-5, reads DGGITQSPKYLFRKEGQNVTLSCEQNLNHDAMYWYRQDPGQGLRLIYYSQIVNDFQKGDIAEGYSVSREKKESFPLTVTSAQKNPTAFYLCASSIGTGWETQYFGPGTRLLVL.

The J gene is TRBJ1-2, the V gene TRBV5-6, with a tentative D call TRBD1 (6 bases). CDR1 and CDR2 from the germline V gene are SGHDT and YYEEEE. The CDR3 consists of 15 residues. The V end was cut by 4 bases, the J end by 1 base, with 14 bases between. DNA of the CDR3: TGTGCCAGCAGCCCAGACAGGACCCTTAACTATGGCTACACCTTC. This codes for CASSPDRTLNYGYTF.

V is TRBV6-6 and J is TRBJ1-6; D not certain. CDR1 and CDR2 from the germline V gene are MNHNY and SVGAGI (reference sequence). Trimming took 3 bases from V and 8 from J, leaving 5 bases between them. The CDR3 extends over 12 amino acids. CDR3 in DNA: TGTGCCAGCAGTTATCGAGATTCACCCCTCCACTTT. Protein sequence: CASSYRDSPLHF.

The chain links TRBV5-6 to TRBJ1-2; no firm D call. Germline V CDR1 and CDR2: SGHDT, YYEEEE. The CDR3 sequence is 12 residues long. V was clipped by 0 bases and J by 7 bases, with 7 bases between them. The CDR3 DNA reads TGTGCCAGCAGCTTGGGTGGGCTTGGCTACACCTTC. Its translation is CASSLGGLGYTF.

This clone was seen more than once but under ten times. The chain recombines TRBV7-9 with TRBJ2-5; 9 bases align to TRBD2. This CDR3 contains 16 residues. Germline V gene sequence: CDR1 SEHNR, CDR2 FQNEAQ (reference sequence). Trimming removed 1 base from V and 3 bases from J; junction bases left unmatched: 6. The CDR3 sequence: CASSLVSGGMEETQYF. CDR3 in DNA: TGTGCCAGCAGCTTAGTCAGCGGGGGGATGGAAGAGACCCAGTACTTC.

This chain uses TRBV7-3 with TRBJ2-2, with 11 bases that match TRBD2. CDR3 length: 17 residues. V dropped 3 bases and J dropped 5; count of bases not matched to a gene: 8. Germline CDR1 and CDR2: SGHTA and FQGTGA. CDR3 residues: CASSFPSSGRRTGELFF. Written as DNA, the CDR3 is TGTGCCAGCAGCTTTCCATCTAGCGGGAGGAGAACCGGGGAGCTGTTTTTT.

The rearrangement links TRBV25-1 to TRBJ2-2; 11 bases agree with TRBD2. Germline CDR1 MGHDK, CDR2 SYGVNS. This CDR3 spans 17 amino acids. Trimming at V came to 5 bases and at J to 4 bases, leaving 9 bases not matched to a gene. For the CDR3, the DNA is TGTGCCAGCAGTCCCTTAGCGGGGGGGCCCATCACCGGGGAGCTGTTTTTT. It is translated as CASSPLAGGPITGELFF.